The 24 T cell receptor beta chains below all came from one sample that was sequenced in a study of cytomegalovirus exposure and HLA in healthy donors. The study ran its PCR with 60 Vbeta and 13 Jbeta primers. Data came from immunoSEQ multiplex PCR; TCRdb stores just in-frame clones and leaves some out. Here the sample table reports some 43,000 clones. The sequencing sample was made of PBMCs. Receptors originate from a woman in her 30s in good health and CMV-seronegative.

J is TRBJ2-1 and V is TRBV4-1; 8 nucleotides agree with TRBD2. Trimming at V came to 8 bases and at J to 0 bases, leaving 6 bases not matched to a gene. CDR3 length: 15 residues. Looked up from germline, CDR1 is MGHRA and CDR2 is YSYEKL. CDR3 region: CASRRGGVSYNEQFF. In DNA form, the CDR3 reads TGCGCCAGCCGACGGGGGGGCGTCTCCTACAATGAGCAGTTCTTC.

The CDR3 DNA reads TGTGCCAGCTCACCGGGTTCAGGGGAGACCCAGTACTTC. The encoded protein is CASSPGSGETQYF. The chain combines TRBV18 with TRBJ2-5; a possible D gene is TRBD1 (5 bases). The CDR3 covers 13 residues. V was shortened by 3 bases and J by 5 bases, with 10 bases between the two germline ends. Germline CDR1 and CDR2: KGHSH and LQKENI.

The V and J genes are TRBV19 and TRBJ1-2; possibly TRBD1 for D (5 bases). V gave up 2 bases and J gave up 10 bases, with 11 bases separating them. Germline loops: CDR1 LNHDA, CDR2 SQIVND (reference sequence). The CDR3 sequence is 12 residues long. The DNA for the CDR3 is TGTGCCAGTAGTATACGGAGGGGAGACTACACCTTC. Amino acid sequence: CASSIRRGDYTF.

V usage is TRBV20-1 and J usage is TRBJ1-1; 8 bases fit TRBD1. The junction had 5 bases not matched to a gene; V was cut back by 3 bases and J by 11 bases. The CDR3 runs 11 residues. Germline CDR1 is DFQATT and CDR2 is SNEGSKA (reference sequence). CDR3 in amino acids: CSASTGGRAFF. The CDR3 nucleotides are TGCAGTGCTAGTACAGGGGGTCGGGCTTTCTTT.

This chain connects TRBV6-5 to TRBJ2-7, with 8 bases aligning to TRBD1. CDR1 and CDR2 from the germline V gene are MNHEY and SVGAGI. V was clipped by 4 bases and J by 1 base; unmatched bases: 3. The CDR3 consists of 14 residues. As DNA, the CDR3 is TGTGCCAGCAGTTTGGGGGACAGGTCCTACGAGCAGTACTTC. Its translation is CASSLGDRSYEQYF.

This chain joins TRBV29-1 and TRBJ1-1; no clear D gene. CDR3 length equals 13 residues. Deletions cut 1 base from V and 7 bases from J, with 13 bases between. CDR1 is SQVTM, CDR2 ANQGSEA, per germline. CDR3 DNA: TGCAGCGTTGAAGGGTCCACGAGAGGTGAAGCTTTCTTT. As protein: CSVEGSTRGEAFF.

The V call is TRBV30, the J call TRBJ2-5; D is possibly TRBD2 (5 bases). Deletions cut 3 bases from V and 7 bases from J, with 12 bases between. This CDR3 has 12 residues. Germline-derived CDR1 and CDR2 are GTSNPN and SVGIG (reference sequence). CDR3 in DNA: TGTGCCTGGAGCCTAGCCCGGGGGACCCAGTACTTC. This gives the protein CAWSLARGTQYF.

The chain recombines TRBV4-1 with TRBJ2-7; the match to TRBD2 covers 9 bases. Germline V lookup: CDR1 MGHRA, CDR2 YSYEKL. This CDR3 comprises 16 residues. J was trimmed by 1 base and V by 4 bases; bases with no gene match: 8. The CDR3 protein is CASSLRGGGDSYEQYF. The CDR3, as DNA: TGCGCCAGCAGCCTGAGGGGCGGGGGGGATTCCTACGAGCAGTACTTC.

This chain links TRBV18 with TRBJ1-5, with 7 positions matching TRBD1. This CDR3 region has 16 residues. The J segment lost 2 bases and the V segment lost 2 bases, leaving 6 bases of the junction unmatched. The germline CDR1 and CDR2 sequences are KGHSH and LQKENI. The CDR3 DNA reads TGTGCCAGCTCACCATCTGTCGGACAGGGCAATCAGCCCCAGCATTTT. This translates into CASSPSVGQGNQPQHF.

J is TRBJ2-5 and V is TRBV4-1, with a tentative D call TRBD1 (6 bases). The germline V gene encodes CDR1 MGHRA and CDR2 YSYEKL. V was shortened by 3 bases and J by 5 bases, with 19 bases between the two germline ends. The CDR3 has 16 residues. The CDR3 reads CASSHASADRRETQYF. For the CDR3, the DNA is TGCGCCAGCAGCCATGCCTCCGCAGACAGGCGGGAGACCCAGTACTTC.

The J gene is TRBJ2-7, the V gene TRBV5-1; D is undetermined. Trimming shortened V by 3 bases and J by 6 bases, and 16 bases separated the two germline ends. Germline CDR1 and CDR2: SGHRS and YFSETQ. This CDR3 contains 14 residues. CDR3 bases: TGCGCCAGCAGCTCGAGAAGACTCAAAGGCGAGCAGTACTTC. Protein product: CASSSRRLKGEQYF.

The chain has TRBV28 and TRBJ1-3; no clear D gene. The CDR3 extends over 12 amino acids. Germline-derived CDR1 and CDR2 are MDHEN and SYDVKM. The V and J ends lost 5 bases and 0 bases respectively, with 2 bases between them. For the CDR3, the DNA is TGTGCCAGCAGTCTCTCTGGAAACACCATATATTTT. This codes for CASSLSGNTIYF. The full variable domain, its missing parts supplied by reference TRBV28 and TRBJ1-3, is DVKVTQSSRYLVKRTGEKVFLECVQDMDHENMFWYRQDPGLGLRLIYFSYDVKMKEKGDIPEGYSVSREKKERFSLILESASTNQTSMYLCASSLSGNTIYFGEGSWLTVV.

V gene TRBV7-9 combines with J gene TRBJ1-1; a possible D gene is TRBD1 (5 bases). This CDR3 region has 17 residues. CDR1 and CDR2 from the germline V gene are SEHNR and FQNEAQ (reference sequence). The germline V and J ends were trimmed by 4 bases and 5 bases, with 23 bases remaining between them. For the CDR3, the DNA is TGTGCCAGCAGCTCTAGGGAAAGTCGGGGGTTCGGAACTGAAGCTTTCTTT. Amino acid sequence: CASSSRESRGFGTEAFF.

The chain joins TRBV29-1 to TRBJ1-1; 7 bases fit TRBD1. Germline V lookup: CDR1 SQVTM, CDR2 ANQGSEA. The CDR3 sequence is 14 residues long. In DNA, the CDR3 is TGCAATCCTTGGAGGGGACAGATGAACACTGAAGCTTTCTTT. Translating it yields CNPWRGQMNTEAFF.

The chain is built from TRBV4-2 and TRBJ1-2; 10 nucleotides agree with TRBD1. J lost 6 bases, V lost 3 bases, and 7 bases had no gene match. The CDR3 sequence is 15 residues long. The germline V gene encodes CDR1 LGHNA and CDR2 YNFKEQ. The CDR3, as DNA: TGTGCCAGCAGCCAGATACGGGACAGGGGTAATGGCTACACCTTC. It codes for CASSQIRDRGNGYTF.

The chain is built from TRBV7-2 and TRBJ1-5; 7 bases agree with TRBD1. V lost 4 bases to trimming and J lost 0 bases; unmatched junction nucleotides: 3. The CDR3 totals 15 residues. The germline CDR1 and CDR2 sequences are SGHTA and FQGNSA. The CDR3 spells CASSSQGYSNQPQHF. In nucleotides, the CDR3 is TGTGCCAGCAGCTCACAGGGGTATAGCAATCAGCCCCAGCATTTT.

V and J are TRBV30 and TRBJ1-2, with D possibly matching TRBD1 (5 bases). Per germline, CDR1 GTSNPN and CDR2 SVGIG (reference sequence). The CDR3 totals 14 residues. Trimming took off 1 base at V and 4 bases at J, with 13 bases between the two ends. The CDR3 is CAWSATVGLYGYTF. Written as DNA, the CDR3 is TGTGCCTGGAGTGCGACAGTAGGCCTCTATGGCTACACCTTC.

The chain recombines TRBV4-2 with TRBJ1-5; D gene ambiguous. CDR3 length: 15 amino acids. Germline lookup yields CDR1 LGHNA and CDR2 YNFKEQ. Trimming took 3 bases from V and 1 from J, leaving 10 bases between them. The CDR3 spells CASSQRLGSNQPQHF. CDR3 nucleotide sequence: TGTGCCAGCAGCCAGCGGCTTGGGAGCAATCAGCCCCAGCATTTT.

The rearrangement uses TRBV7-3 and TRBJ2-1; D gene ambiguous. The length of the CDR3 is 13 residues. The germline CDR1 and CDR2 sequences are SGHTA and FQGTGA. Trimming took 5 bases from V and 0 from J, leaving 5 bases between them. The DNA for the CDR3 is TGTGCCAGCAGCCCAGGCTCCTACAATGAGCAGTTCTTC. It codes for CASSPGSYNEQFF.

V usage is TRBV6-5 and J usage is TRBJ2-7; 11 bases are shared with TRBD1. This CDR3 is 15 amino acids long. Trimming took 2 bases from V and 3 from J; bases not matched to a gene: 3. Per germline, CDR1 MNHEY and CDR2 SVGAGI. The DNA for the CDR3 is TGTGCCAGCAGTTACCGGGGACAGGGGGTCTACGAGCAGTACTTC. Translation: CASSYRGQGVYEQYF.

The chain employs TRBV4-1 and TRBJ1-1, with a weak D call TRBD1 (5 bases). This CDR3 contains 17 residues. Germline V gene lookup returns CDR1 MGHRA and CDR2 YSYEKL. V was pared by 1 base and J by 2 bases, with 17 bases between. CDR3 in amino acids: CASSQGVRQILNTEAFF. CDR3 DNA sequence: TGCGCCAGCAGCCAAGGGGTTCGACAGATCCTAAACACTGAAGCTTTCTTT.

This chain connects TRBV7-2 to TRBJ2-7, with 7 bases fitting TRBD1. Trimming cost V 5 bases and J 4 bases; bases outside gene matches: 8. Per the germline V gene, CDR1 is SGHTA and CDR2 is FQGNSA. The CDR3 is made up of 14 amino acids. CDR3 protein: CASSVGRQGYEQYF. The CDR3 nucleotides are TGTGCCAGCAGCGTAGGCCGACAGGGTTACGAGCAGTACTTC.

The chain employs TRBV18 and TRBJ1-2, with a tentative D call TRBD1 (6 bases). Between the trimmed V and J ends, which lost 3 bases and 8 bases, there was a span of 31 bases. The CDR3 consists of 19 residues. CDR1 KGHSH and CDR2 LQKENI come from the germline V gene. The CDR3, as DNA: TGTGCCAGCTCACCTTGGTCCGGGACACCAAAGAGGATGCCCGAGGGCTACACCTTC. Translation: CASSPWSGTPKRMPEGYTF. The full variable domain, in which reference TRBV18 and TRBJ1-2 provide the parts outside the CDR3, is NAGVMQNPRHLVRRRGQEARLRCSPMKGHSHVYWYRQLPEEGLKFMVYLQKENIIDESGMPKERFSAEFPKEGPSILRIQQVVRGDSAAYFCASSPWSGTPKRMPEGYTFGSGTRLTVV.

The chain links TRBV29-1 to TRBJ2-5, with a tentative D call TRBD2 (5 bases). The CDR3 covers 13 residues. Germline V CDR1 and CDR2: SQVTM, ANQGSEA. Trimming left V 4 bases short and J 2 bases short, with 11 bases between. The CDR3 loop reads CSVAGRAQETQYF. CDR3 in DNA: TGCAGCGTTGCCGGGCGGGCGCAAGAGACCCAGTACTTC.